The 5 T cell receptor beta chains listed next were all sequenced from one sample in a study of blood T cell repertoires in COVID-19 (dated by TCRdb to between 2020 and 2021). The library came from the immunoSEQ multiplex PCR assay. Drawn from immuneACCESS, this table holds only the in-frame rearrangements with V and J called that TCRdb kept. Clones are partly lost; checked studies trace under half to an unresolved V gene and leave the rest unexplained. In all, the sample holds about 200,000 clones, and around three quarters of those were seen once. Clones ranked in the top ten supply 7% to 8.5% of the sample. The sample taken for sequencing was peripheral blood. The receptors derive from a woman aged 70-85 years with acute or convalescent COVID-19.

The J gene is TRBJ2-3, the V gene TRBV11-2; 8 nucleotides match TRBD2. Germline-derived CDR1 and CDR2 are SGHAT and FQNNGV. J lost 5 bases, V lost 0 bases, and 13 bases had no gene match. The CDR3 covers 18 residues. CDR3 nucleotides: TGTGCCAGCAGCTTAGACCCCCCGGGGCGGGGGGTTCGAGATACGCAGTATTTT. This sequence encodes CASSLDPPGRGVRDTQYF.

The chain joins TRBV3-1 (or the pseudogene TRBV3-2) to TRBJ2-7; the D gene is possibly TRBD1 (5 bases). Trimming cost V 0 bases and J 1 base, with 13 bases left between them. In germline, CDR1 is LGHDT, CDR2 YNNKEL (reference sequence). There are 16 residues in the CDR3. The CDR3 spells CASSQDWTIRSYEQYF. In DNA, the CDR3 is TGTGCCAGCAGCCAAGATTGGACAATTCGTTCCTACGAGCAGTACTTC.

The chain links TRBV25-1 to TRBJ1-6, with 9 bases that match TRBD1. Trimming took 5 bases from V and 7 from J; bases not matched to a gene: 3. Germline CDR1 and CDR2: MGHDK and SYGVNS. The CDR3 contains 14 residues. The CDR3 protein is CASSRGTGNSPLHF. CDR3 bases: TGTGCCAGCAGTCGAGGGACAGGGAATTCACCCCTCCACTTT. The variable domain in full, completed from reference TRBV25-1 and TRBJ1-6, reads EADIYQTPRYLVIGTGKKITLECSQTMGHDKMYWYQQDPGMELHLIHYSYGVNSTEKGDLSSESTVSRIRTEHFPLTLESARPSHTSQYLCASSRGTGNSPLHFGNGTRLTVT.

The chain joins TRBV5-8 to TRBJ2-3; 8 bases fit TRBD2. This CDR3 contains 14 residues. Germline assignment: CDR1 SGHTS and CDR2 YDEGEE. Losses at the gene ends were 7 bases for V and 3 bases for J; bases not matched to a gene: 7. CDR3 coding DNA: TGTGCCAGCCGGCAGCGGGGGCAGACAGATACGCAGTATTTT. Translation gives CASRQRGQTDTQYF.

The sample holds a few counts of this clone. The genes are TRBV6-4 and TRBJ2-2, with 7 bases fitting TRBD1. This CDR3 is built from 14 residues. Per germline, CDR1 MRHNA and CDR2 SNTAGT. Losses at the gene ends were 2 bases for V and 4 bases for J; bases not matched to a gene: 1. CDR3 DNA sequence: TGTGCCAGCAGTGACGCAGGGGGCACCGGGGAGCTGTTTTTT. This codes for CASSDAGGTGELFF.